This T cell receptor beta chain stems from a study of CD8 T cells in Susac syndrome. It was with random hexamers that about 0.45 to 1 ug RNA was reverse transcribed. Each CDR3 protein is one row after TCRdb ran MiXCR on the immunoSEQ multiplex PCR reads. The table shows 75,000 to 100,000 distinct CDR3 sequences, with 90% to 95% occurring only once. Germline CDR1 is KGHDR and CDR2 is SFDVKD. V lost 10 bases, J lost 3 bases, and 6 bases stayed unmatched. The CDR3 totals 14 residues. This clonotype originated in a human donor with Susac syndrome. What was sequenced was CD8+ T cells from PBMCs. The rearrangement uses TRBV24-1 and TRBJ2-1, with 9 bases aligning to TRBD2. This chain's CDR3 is CATSGSLGYNEQFF. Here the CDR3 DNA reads TGTGCCACTAGCGGGAGTTTAGGCTACAATGAGCAGTTCTTC.